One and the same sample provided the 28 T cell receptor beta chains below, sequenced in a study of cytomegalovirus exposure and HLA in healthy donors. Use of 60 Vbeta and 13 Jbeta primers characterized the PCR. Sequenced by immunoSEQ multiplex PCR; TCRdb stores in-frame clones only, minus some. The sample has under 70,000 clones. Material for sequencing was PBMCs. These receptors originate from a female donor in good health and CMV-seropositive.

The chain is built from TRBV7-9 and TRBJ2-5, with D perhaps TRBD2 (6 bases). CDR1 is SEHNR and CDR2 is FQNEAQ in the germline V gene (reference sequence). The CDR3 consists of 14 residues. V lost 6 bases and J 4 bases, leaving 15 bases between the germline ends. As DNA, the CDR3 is TGTGCCAGCAGTAATACAGCGGGCCGAGAGACCCAGTACTTC. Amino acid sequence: CASSNTAGRETQYF.

CDR3 sequence (DNA): TGTGCCAGTAGCGGAGCGAGAGGGAACACTGAAGCTTTCTTT. It specifies CASSGARGNTEAFF. The chain recombines TRBV19 with TRBJ1-1, with D uncertain. The V end lost 6 bases, the J end lost 1 base, and 12 bases lay between the germline ends. The CDR3 has 14 amino acids. The germline V gene encodes CDR1 LNHDA and CDR2 SQIVND (reference sequence).

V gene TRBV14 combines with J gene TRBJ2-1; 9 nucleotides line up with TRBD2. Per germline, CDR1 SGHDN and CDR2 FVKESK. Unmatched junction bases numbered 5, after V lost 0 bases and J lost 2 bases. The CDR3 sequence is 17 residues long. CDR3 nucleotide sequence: TGTGCCAGCAGCCAAGAAAGCGGCGGGAGGGCCTACAATGAGCAGTTCTTC. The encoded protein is CASSQESGGRAYNEQFF.

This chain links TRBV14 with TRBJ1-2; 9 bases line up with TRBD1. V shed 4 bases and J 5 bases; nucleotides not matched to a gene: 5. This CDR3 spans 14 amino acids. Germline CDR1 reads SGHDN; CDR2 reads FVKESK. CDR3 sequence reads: CASSRSGTGYGYTF. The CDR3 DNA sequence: TGTGCCAGCAGCCGTTCCGGGACAGGGTATGGCTACACCTTC.

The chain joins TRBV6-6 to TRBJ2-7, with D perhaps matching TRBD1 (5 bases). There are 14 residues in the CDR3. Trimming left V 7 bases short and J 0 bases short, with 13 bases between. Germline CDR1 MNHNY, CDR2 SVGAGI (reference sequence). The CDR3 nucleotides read TGTGCCAGCACCGACAGCGATAGCTCCTACGAGCAGTACTTC. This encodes CASTDSDSSYEQYF.

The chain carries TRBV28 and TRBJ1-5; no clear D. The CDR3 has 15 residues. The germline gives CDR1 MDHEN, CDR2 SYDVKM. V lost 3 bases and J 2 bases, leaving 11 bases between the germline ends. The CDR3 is CASSLFRIGNQPQHF. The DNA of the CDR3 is TGTGCCAGCAGTTTGTTCAGGATTGGCAATCAGCCCCAGCATTTT.

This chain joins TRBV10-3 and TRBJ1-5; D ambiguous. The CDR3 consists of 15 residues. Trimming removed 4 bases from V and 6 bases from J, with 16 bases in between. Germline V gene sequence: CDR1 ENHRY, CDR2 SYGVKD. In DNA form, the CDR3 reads TGTGCCATCAGTGTTTCGGCGGGGAACAGTCAGCCCCAGCATTTT. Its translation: CAISVSAGNSQPQHF.

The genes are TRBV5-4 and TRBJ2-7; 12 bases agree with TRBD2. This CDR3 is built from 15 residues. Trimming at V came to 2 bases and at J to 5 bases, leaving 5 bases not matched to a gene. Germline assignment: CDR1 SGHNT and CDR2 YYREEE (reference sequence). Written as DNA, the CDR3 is TGTGCCAGCAGCTTTCTAGCGGGAGGGCGAGACGAGCAGTACTTC. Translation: CASSFLAGGRDEQYF.

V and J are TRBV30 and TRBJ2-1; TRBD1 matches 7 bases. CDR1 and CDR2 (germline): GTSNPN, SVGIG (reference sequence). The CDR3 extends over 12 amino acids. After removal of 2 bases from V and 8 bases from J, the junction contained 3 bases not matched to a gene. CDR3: CAWSPQGDEQFF. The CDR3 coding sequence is TGTGCCTGGAGTCCTCAGGGGGATGAGCAGTTCTTC.

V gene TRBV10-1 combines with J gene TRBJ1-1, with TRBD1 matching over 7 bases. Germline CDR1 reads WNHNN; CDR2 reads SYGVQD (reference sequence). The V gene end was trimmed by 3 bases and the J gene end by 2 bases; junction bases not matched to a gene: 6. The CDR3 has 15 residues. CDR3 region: CASSEPTGQNTEAFF. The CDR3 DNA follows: TGCGCCAGCAGTGAACCGACAGGGCAAAACACTGAAGCTTTCTTT.

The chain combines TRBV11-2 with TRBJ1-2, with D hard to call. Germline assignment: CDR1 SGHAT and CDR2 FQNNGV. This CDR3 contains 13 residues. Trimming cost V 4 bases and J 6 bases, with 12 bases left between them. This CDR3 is CASSSLLEDGYTF. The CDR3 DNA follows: TGTGCCAGCAGCTCCCTCCTGGAGGATGGCTACACCTTC.

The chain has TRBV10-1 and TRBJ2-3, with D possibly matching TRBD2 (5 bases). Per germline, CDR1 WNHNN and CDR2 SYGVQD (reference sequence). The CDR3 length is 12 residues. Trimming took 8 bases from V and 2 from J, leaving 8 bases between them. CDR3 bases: TGCGCCAGCGGGAGCGACACAGATACGCAGTATTTT. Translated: CASGSDTDTQYF.

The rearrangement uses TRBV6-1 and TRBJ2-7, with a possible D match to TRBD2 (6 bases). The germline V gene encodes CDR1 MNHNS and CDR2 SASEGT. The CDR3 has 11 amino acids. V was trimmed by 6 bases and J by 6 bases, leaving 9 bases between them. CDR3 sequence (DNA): TGTGCCAGCAGGGGAGGATCCGAGCAGTACTTC. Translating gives CASRGGSEQYF.

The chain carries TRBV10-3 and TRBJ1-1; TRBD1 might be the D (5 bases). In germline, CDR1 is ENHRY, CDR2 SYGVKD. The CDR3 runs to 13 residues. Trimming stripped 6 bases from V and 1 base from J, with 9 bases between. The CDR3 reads CAISWGPNTEAFF. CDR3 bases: TGTGCCATCAGCTGGGGCCCGAACACTGAAGCTTTCTTT.

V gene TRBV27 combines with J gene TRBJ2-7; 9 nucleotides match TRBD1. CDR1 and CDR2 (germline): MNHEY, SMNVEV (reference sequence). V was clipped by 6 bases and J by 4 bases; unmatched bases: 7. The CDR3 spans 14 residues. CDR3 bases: TGTGCCAGCAGCCCGCGGACAGGGGATTACGAGCAGTACTTC. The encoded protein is CASSPRTGDYEQYF.

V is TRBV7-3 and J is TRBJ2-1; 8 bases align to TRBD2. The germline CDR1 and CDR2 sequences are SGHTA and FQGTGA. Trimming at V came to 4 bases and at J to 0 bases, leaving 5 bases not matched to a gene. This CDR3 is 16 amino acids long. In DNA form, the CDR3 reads TGTGCCAGCAGCTCCGGGGGGGCGAACTCCTACAATGAGCAGTTCTTC. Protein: CASSSGGANSYNEQFF. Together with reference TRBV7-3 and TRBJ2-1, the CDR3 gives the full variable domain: GAGVSQTPSNKVTEKGKYVELRCDPISGHTALYWYRQSLGQGPEFLIYFQGTGAADDSGLPNDRFFAVRPEGSVSTLKIQRTERGDSAVYLCASSSGGANSYNEQFFGPGTRLTVL.

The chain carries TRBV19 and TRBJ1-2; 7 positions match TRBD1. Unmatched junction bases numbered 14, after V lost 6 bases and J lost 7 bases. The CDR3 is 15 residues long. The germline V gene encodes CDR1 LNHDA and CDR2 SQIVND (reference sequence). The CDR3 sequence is CASRNLQGKASGYTF. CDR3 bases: TGTGCCAGTAGAAACCTACAGGGGAAGGCGAGTGGCTACACCTTC.

CDR3 in DNA: TGTGCCAGCAGTTACGGTTCGGCAGGCAACTATGGCTACACCTTC. Protein product: CASSYGSAGNYGYTF. V gene TRBV6-5 combines with J gene TRBJ1-2; no reliable D call. CDR3 size: 15 residues. Germline CDR1 MNHEY, CDR2 SVGAGI. V gave up 2 bases and J gave up 2 bases, with 12 bases separating them.

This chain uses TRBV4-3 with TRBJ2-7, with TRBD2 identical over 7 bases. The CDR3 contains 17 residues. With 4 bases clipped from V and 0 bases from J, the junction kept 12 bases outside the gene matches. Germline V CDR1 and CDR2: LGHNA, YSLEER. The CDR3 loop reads CASSREGSLQSSYEQYF. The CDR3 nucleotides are TGCGCCAGCAGCCGGGAGGGGAGCCTCCAAAGCTCCTACGAGCAGTACTTC.

CDR3 coding DNA: TGTGCCAGCTCACCACAGGGACAGGGAAAATTCACTGAAGCTTTCTTT. This codes for CASSPQGQGKFTEAFF. This rearrangement joins TRBV18 to TRBJ1-1, with 9 bases lining up with TRBD1. Germline loops: CDR1 KGHSH, CDR2 LQKENI. CDR3 size: 16 residues. V gave up 1 base and J gave up 4 bases; unmatched junction bases: 7.

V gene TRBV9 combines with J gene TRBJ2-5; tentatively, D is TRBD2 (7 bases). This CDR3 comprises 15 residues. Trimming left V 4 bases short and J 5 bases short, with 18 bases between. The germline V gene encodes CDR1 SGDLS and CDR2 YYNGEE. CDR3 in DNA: TGTGCCAGCAGCCCGTTGGGGGGGGGCTGGGAGACCCAGTACTTC. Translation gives CASSPLGGGWETQYF.

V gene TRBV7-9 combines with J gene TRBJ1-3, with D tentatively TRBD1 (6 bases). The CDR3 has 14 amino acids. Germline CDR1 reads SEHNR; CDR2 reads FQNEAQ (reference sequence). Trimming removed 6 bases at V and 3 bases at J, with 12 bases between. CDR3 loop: CASRRTADGNTIYF. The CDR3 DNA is TGTGCCAGCAGAAGGACAGCCGATGGAAACACCATATATTTT.

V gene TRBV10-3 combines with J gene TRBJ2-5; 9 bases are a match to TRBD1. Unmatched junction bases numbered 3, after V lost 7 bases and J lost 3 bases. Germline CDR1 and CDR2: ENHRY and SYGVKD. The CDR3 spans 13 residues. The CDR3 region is CAINRQGEETQYF. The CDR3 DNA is TGTGCCATCAACCGACAGGGGGAAGAGACCCAGTACTTC.

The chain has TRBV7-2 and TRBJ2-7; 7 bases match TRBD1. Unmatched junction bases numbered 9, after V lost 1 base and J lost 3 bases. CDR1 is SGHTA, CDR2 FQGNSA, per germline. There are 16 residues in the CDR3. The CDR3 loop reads CASSLVSGGNVYEQYF. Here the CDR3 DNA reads TGTGCCAGCAGCTTAGTTTCAGGGGGTAACGTCTACGAGCAGTACTTC.

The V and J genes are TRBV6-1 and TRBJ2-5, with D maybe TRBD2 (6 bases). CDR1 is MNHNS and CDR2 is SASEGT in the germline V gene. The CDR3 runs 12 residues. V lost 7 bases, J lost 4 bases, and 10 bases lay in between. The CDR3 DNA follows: TGTGCCAGCACCTGGGGAGGAGAGACCCAGTACTTC. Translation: CASTWGGETQYF.

For the CDR3, the DNA is TGTGCCATCAGTGTCTCCCTTGGACAGGGACGGAGCACTGAAGCTTTCTTT. Its translation is CAISVSLGQGRSTEAFF. The chain links TRBV10-3 to TRBJ1-1, with 8 bases identical to TRBD1. Germline CDR1 is ENHRY and CDR2 is SYGVKD. The CDR3 totals 17 residues. The trim removed 4 bases at V and 4 bases at J, leaving 14 bases unmatched.

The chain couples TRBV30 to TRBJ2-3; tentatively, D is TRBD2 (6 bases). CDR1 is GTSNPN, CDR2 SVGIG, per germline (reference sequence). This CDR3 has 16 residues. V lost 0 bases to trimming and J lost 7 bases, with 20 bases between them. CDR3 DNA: TGTGCCTGGAGTGTACTAAGTTCGCGGGGCCCCCATACGCAGTATTTT. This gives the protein CAWSVLSSRGPHTQYF. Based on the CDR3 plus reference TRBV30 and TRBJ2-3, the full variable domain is SQTIHQWPATLVQPVGSPLSLECTVEGTSNPNLYWYRQAAGRGLQLLFYSVGIGQISSEVPQNLSASRPQDRQFILSSKKLLLSDSGFYLCAWSVLSSRGPHTQYFGPGTRLTVL.

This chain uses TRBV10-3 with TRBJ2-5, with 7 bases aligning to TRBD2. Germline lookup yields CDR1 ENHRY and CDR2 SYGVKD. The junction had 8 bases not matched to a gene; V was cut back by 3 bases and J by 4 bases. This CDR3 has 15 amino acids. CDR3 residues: CAISEREGRGETQYF. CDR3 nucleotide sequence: TGTGCCATCAGTGAACGCGAGGGGAGGGGAGAGACCCAGTACTTC.